A selection of T cell receptor beta chains follows, all from one sample in a study of blood T cell repertoires in COVID-19. The data were produced by immunoSEQ multiplex PCR, yet TCRdb's version contains in-frame clones alone and is incomplete. Of 210,000 or so clones in the sample, about 90% were seen once. The sequenced sample consisted of PBMCs or T cells enriched from blood (not recorded which). Every receptor here comes from a man aged 25 to 40 who had recovered from COVID-19. CDR3s include the opening cysteine and the closing phenylalanine or tryptophan. The D gene is left open where the match is weak. Size values are once, few and many counts, or a class for expanded clones, and some rows have none.

j_gene | abundance | d_gene | v_gene | CDR3nt | CDR3aa
TRBJ2-1 | . | TRBD2 | TRBV11-3 | TGTGCCAGCAGCTTCAGCGGGAGTTATGAGCAGTTCTTC | CASSFSGSYEQFF
TRBJ2-7 | . | TRBD1 | TRBV4-1 | TGCGCCAGCAGCAGCGCCCGGGACAGAAGTCCCTACGAGCAGTACTTC | CASSSARDRSPYEQYF
TRBJ2-5 | . | TRBD2 | TRBV4-2 | TGTGCCAGCAGCCAAGTCGCTAGCGGGCAGGGCCAAGAGACCCAGTACTTC | CASSQVASGQGQETQYF
TRBJ1-2 | . | . | TRBV2 | TGTGCCAGCAGTGTTCGGGAGGGGTTAGACTATGGCTACACCTTC | CASSVREGLDYGYTF
TRBJ2-7 | . | TRBD2 | TRBV7-2 | TGTGCCAGCAGCCTAGCGGGGGGACCCTACGAGCAGTACTTC | CASSLAGGPYEQYF
TRBJ1-2 | . | . | TRBV6-5 | TGTGCCAGCAGTCGAGAACTGAACTATGGCTACACCTTC | CASSRELNYGYTF
TRBJ1-6 | . | TRBD1 | TRBV5-1 | TGCGCCAGCAGCCCGGACAGGGAAGGGGACTCCTATAATTCACCCCTCCACTTT | CASSPDREGDSYNSPLHF
TRBJ1-2 | . | . | TRBV19 | TGTGCCAGAGAAACCGGGACAAGTGGCTACACCTTC | CARETGTSGYTF
TRBJ2-7 | . | TRBD1 | TRBV2 | TGTGCCAGCATGGATATCCGGACAGGGGGCCTTTACGAGCAGTACTTC | CASMDIRTGGLYEQYF
TRBJ2-7 | . | . | TRBV12-3/TRBV12-4 | TGTGCCAGCAGTTTTCTGTACGAGCAGTACTTC | CASSFLYEQYF
TRBJ2-7 | . | TRBD2 | TRBV28 | TGTGCCAGCAGTTCTGGGACTAGCGGGACCTACGAGCAGTACTTC | CASSSGTSGTYEQYF
TRBJ2-1 | . | TRBD2 | TRBV5-1 | TGCGCCAGCAGCACCACTAGCGTAAGACACAATGAGCAGTTCTTC | CASSTTSVRHNEQFF
TRBJ1-6 | few | TRBD1 | TRBV7-9 | TGTGCCAGCAGCTTAGGGACCGGGACAGGGGCTTCACCCCTCCACTTT | CASSLGTGTGASPLHF
TRBJ2-1 | . | . | TRBV12-3/TRBV12-4 | TGTGCCAGCAGGGCGGATGGGAATGAGCAGTTCTTC | CASRADGNEQFF
TRBJ1-2 | . | . | TRBV6-5 | TGTGCCAGCAGTTACTCGACTAGTAATAACTATGGCTACACCTTC | CASSYSTSNNYGYTF
TRBJ1-1 | . | . | TRBV6-6 | TGTGCCAGCAGGAACTGGGCCATGGGCACTGAAGCTTTCTTT | CASRNWAMGTEAFF
TRBJ2-3 | . | TRBD1 | TRBV5-5 | TGTGCCAGCAGTACAGGACAGGGTGATACGCAGTATTTT | CASSTGQGDTQYF
TRBJ2-7 | . | . | TRBV7-8 | TGTGCCAGCAGCTTTTCCGGTTCCTACGAGCAGTACTTC | CASSFSGSYEQYF
TRBJ1-5 | . | TRBD1 | TRBV6-6 | TGTGCCAGCAGACCCGGGACAGGGGGCGGCCAGCCCCAGCATTTT | CASRPGTGGGQPQHF
TRBJ2-2 | once | . | TRBV11-1 | TGTGCCAGCAGCTTCGCCGGGGGAGCCGGGGAGCTGTTTTTT | CASSFAGGAGELFF
TRBJ1-1 | . | TRBD1 | TRBV5-4 | TGTGCCAGCAGCTTTACAGGGGGCGCAGAGAACACTGAAGCTTTCTTT | CASSFTGGAENTEAFF
TRBJ1-4 | . | TRBD1 | TRBV4-1 | TGCGCCAGCAGCCAAGAAAACAGGGGGACTACAACTAATGAAAAACTGTTTTTT | CASSQENRGTTTNEKLFF
TRBJ2-3 | . | . | TRBV7-2 | TGTGCCAGCAGCTCACACCGGCTTAGGAGTAGCACAGATACGCAGTATTTT | CASSSHRLRSSTDTQYF
TRBJ1-6 | . | . | TRBV18 | TGTGCCAGCTCACCAAATCCGGGTGGCGGCTCACCCCTCCACTTT | CASSPNPGGGSPLHF
TRBJ1-2 | once | TRBD1 | TRBV6-5 | TGTGCCAGCAGAACGGGACAGGGGCGCTACGGCTACACCTTC | CASRTGQGRYGYTF
TRBJ2-1 | . | TRBD2 | TRBV7-2 | TGTGCCAGCAGCCCTCAAGTCGGACTAGCGGGGGGAAGTCAGTTCTTC | CASSPQVGLAGGSQFF
TRBJ2-1 | . | TRBD2 | TRBV30 | TGTGCCTGGAGTTCCACTCAAAGCGGGAGGGCCGGCAATGAGCAGTTCTTC | CAWSSTQSGRAGNEQFF
TRBJ1-5 | . | . | TRBV19 | TGTGCCAGTAGTATTTTGGGGACAAGTTGGCCCCAGCATTTT | CASSILGTSWPQHF
TRBJ2-1 | . | TRBD2 | TRBV19 | TGTGCCAGTAGTAGAGCGGGAGGGCCGGGCAATGAGCAGTTCTTC | CASSRAGGPGNEQFF
TRBJ2-2 | . | . | TRBV9 | TGTGCCAGCAGCGAACGTCCAGGGGGGTCTTCCACCGGGGAGCTGTTTTTT | CASSERPGGSSTGELFF
TRBJ1-4 | . | TRBD1 | TRBV19 | TGTGCCAGTAGCCCAGAACAGGGGGCAGCTAATGAAAAACTGTTTTTT | CASSPEQGAANEKLFF